These 27 T cell receptor beta chains originate from one sample sequenced in a study of blood T cell repertoires in COVID-19. Produced via immunoSEQ multiplex PCR; TCRdb's table is partial and in-frame only. Of approximately 350,000 clones listed, 88% are singletons. The specimen sequenced was peripheral blood. These receptors originate from a woman in her sixties or seventies with COVID-19, enrolled during active disease.

J is TRBJ1-4 and V is TRBV29-1; 8 bases map to TRBD1. The CDR3 runs to 12 residues. CDR1 and CDR2 from the germline V gene are SQVTM and ANQGSEA. Trimming cost V 7 bases and J 8 bases; bases outside gene matches: 6. The CDR3 reads CSAGQGKEKLFF. Written as DNA, the CDR3 is TGCAGCGCAGGACAGGGAAAGGAAAAACTGTTTTTT.

Written as DNA, the CDR3 is TGTGCCAGCAGTCCCAGACAGGGCCCTAGGGCTAATGAAAAACTGTTTTTT. Its protein product is CASSPRQGPRANEKLFF. V gene TRBV27 combines with J gene TRBJ1-4; 7 bases are a match to TRBD1. V lost 5 bases and J lost 3; bases outside the gene matches: 12. Germline-derived CDR1 and CDR2 are MNHEY and SMNVEV (reference sequence). The CDR3 is made up of 17 amino acids.

This clone showed up just a few times. The rearrangement uses TRBV29-1 and TRBJ2-5; 9 bases agree with TRBD1. Germline loops: CDR1 SQVTM, CDR2 ANQGSEA. This CDR3 is 13 amino acids long. Trimming removed 6 bases from V and 5 bases from J; junction bases left unmatched: 7. The CDR3 nucleotides read TGCAGCGTGGGGACAGGGAGTGTGGAGACCCAGTACTTC. It translates to CSVGTGSVETQYF.

The chain joins TRBV2 to TRBJ1-4, with 8 bases matching TRBD1. This CDR3 is 14 amino acids long. The germline gives CDR1 SNHLY, CDR2 FYNNEI. With 8 bases clipped from V and 8 bases from J, the junction kept 10 bases outside the gene matches. The CDR3: CASGSDRGYEKLFF. Here the CDR3 DNA reads TGTGCCAGCGGATCAGACAGGGGTTACGAAAAACTGTTTTTT.

This clone appeared a few times. This chain links TRBV5-8 with TRBJ2-3; 10 bases line up with TRBD2. J was trimmed by 0 bases and V by 3 bases; bases with no gene match: 10. Germline CDR1 and CDR2: SGHTS and YDEGEE. The CDR3 totals 18 residues. CDR3 in DNA: TGTGCCAGCAGCTCCGCCGGGACTAGCGTTACTAGCACAGATACGCAGTATTTT. Translation gives CASSSAGTSVTSTDTQYF.

The chain joins TRBV5-8 to TRBJ1-4, with unresolved D. This CDR3 is 14 amino acids long. CDR1 is SGHTS and CDR2 is YDEGEE in the germline V gene. Trimming cost V 10 bases and J 3 bases, with 16 bases left between them. The chain's CDR3 is CASTTAVANEKLFF. The CDR3 DNA reads as TGTGCCTCAACAACCGCAGTTGCTAATGAAAAACTGTTTTTT.

V gene TRBV6-5 combines with J gene TRBJ2-1; 8 nucleotides line up with TRBD2. CDR3 length: 15 residues. Germline lookup yields CDR1 MNHEY and CDR2 SVGAGI. J gave up 6 bases and V 6 bases, and 10 bases lay outside the gene matches. The DNA for the CDR3 is TGTGCCAGCAGATCAAGGGTAGCGGGGCGCAATGAGCAGTTCTTC. Translating it yields CASRSRVAGRNEQFF.

The chain links TRBV14 to TRBJ2-7; D may be TRBD1 (5 bases). The CDR3 covers 15 residues. The V end was cut by 0 bases, the J end by 3 bases, with 12 bases between. The V gene's germline CDR1 is SGHDN and CDR2 FVKESK. CDR3 nucleotide sequence: TGTGCCAGCAGCCAAGACAGGGCGCGTGGCTACGAGCAGTACTTC. It codes for CASSQDRARGYEQYF.

The V call is TRBV7-9, the J call TRBJ2-5; unclear D gene. CDR1 is SEHNR, CDR2 FQNEAQ, per germline (reference sequence). Deletions cut 1 base from V and 4 bases from J, with 7 bases between. The CDR3 covers 13 residues. The CDR3 sequence: CASSLVVGETQYF. CDR3 sequence (DNA): TGTGCCAGCAGCTTAGTGGTCGGAGAGACCCAGTACTTC.

V and J are TRBV5-1 and TRBJ1-2; the D is unclear. Germline V gene data show CDR1 as SGHRS and CDR2 as YFSETQ. This CDR3 has 12 residues. The V gene lost 5 bases and the J gene lost 2 bases, with 7 bases spanning the gap. CDR3 nucleotides: TGCGCCAGCAGTTGGGAGAACTATGGCTACACCTTC. Translated: CASSWENYGYTF.

CDR3: CASSFPLAGASYNEQFF. The CDR3 bases are TGTGCCAGCAGTTTCCCGCTAGCGGGGGCCTCCTACAATGAGCAGTTCTTC. The V call is TRBV28, the J call TRBJ2-1, with 10 bases that match TRBD2. V shed 3 bases, J shed 0 bases, and the junction held 5 bases outside the gene matches. The CDR3 contains 17 residues. Germline CDR1 MDHEN, CDR2 SYDVKM.

This clone was recorded only once. The V and J genes are TRBV6-2 or TRBV6-3 and TRBJ2-7; D unclear. The V gene's germline CDR1 is MNHEY and CDR2 SVGEGT. With 4 bases removed from V and 0 bases from J, the gap between germline ends came to 10 bases. This CDR3 contains 14 residues. The CDR3 region is CASSFPRDSYEQYF. CDR3 nucleotide sequence: TGTGCCAGCAGTTTTCCACGAGACTCCTACGAGCAGTACTTC.

The chain employs TRBV28 and TRBJ1-5; D is perhaps TRBD1 (5 bases). Germline assignment: CDR1 MDHEN and CDR2 SYDVKM. This CDR3 is built from 17 residues. V lost 4 bases to trimming and J lost 4 bases, with 20 bases between them. The CDR3, as DNA: TGTGCCAGCAGTTCGTACTCGGCAGGGAAGAATAATCAGCCCCAGCATTTT. Translating gives CASSSYSAGKNNQPQHF.

This sequence joins TRBV6-6 and TRBJ1-6; D gene uncertain. The CDR3 runs to 15 residues. Germline CDR1 is MNHNY and CDR2 is SVGAGI (reference sequence). Trimming stripped 0 bases from V and 9 bases from J, with 12 bases between. CDR3 coding DNA: TGTGCCAGCAGTTACTCCCCATTAGGCGGTTCACCCCTCCACTTT. Protein product: CASSYSPLGGSPLHF.

Details on this clone: The sample contains more than one DNA sequence encoding this CDR3. The rearrangement uses TRBV2 and TRBJ1-5, with D perhaps matching TRBD1 (5 bases). CDR1 and CDR2 from the germline V gene are SNHLY and FYNNEI. CDR3 length: 13 residues. V was pared by 8 bases and J by 2 bases, with 10 bases between. In DNA form, the CDR3 reads TGTGCCAGCGGGGGGGACGGCAATCAGCCCCAGCATTTT. The encoded protein is CASGGDGNQPQHF.

CDR3 sequence reads: CASSSRQAINTEAFF. The CDR3 DNA reads TGTGCCAGCAGTTCCCGACAGGCCATCAACACTGAAGCTTTCTTT. This rearrangement joins TRBV6-2 or TRBV6-3 to TRBJ1-1; D perhaps matches TRBD1 (6 bases). This CDR3 spans 15 amino acids. The V gene lost 4 bases and the J gene lost 2 bases, with 14 bases spanning the gap. Germline V gives CDR1 MNHEY, CDR2 SVGEGT.

This clone has a single count. The rearrangement uses TRBV5-4 and TRBJ2-5; TRBD1 matches 9 bases. The CDR3 runs 15 residues. V shed 4 bases, J shed 5 bases, and the junction held 9 bases outside the gene matches. CDR1 and CDR2 (germline): SGHNT, YYREEE (reference sequence). In DNA form, the CDR3 reads TGTGCCAGCAGCAAAATTACAGGGGGCCGGGAGACCCAGTACTTC. Translated: CASSKITGGRETQYF.

Here the CDR3 DNA reads TGTGCCAGCAGCGGCCACAGGGTAGGAGCTAATGAAAAACTGTTTTTT. This translates into CASSGHRVGANEKLFF. The chain joins TRBV7-2 to TRBJ1-4; TRBD1 is a possible D gene (6 bases). Germline-derived CDR1 and CDR2 are SGHTA and FQGNSA. V lost 5 bases and J lost 3, with 16 bases in between. This CDR3 has 16 residues. The whole variable domain, remainder taken from reference TRBV7-2 and TRBJ1-4, is GAGVSQSPSNKVTEKGKDVELRCDPISGHTALYWYRQSLGQGLEFLIYFQGNSAPDKSGLPSDRFSAERTGGSVSTLTIQRTQQEDSAVYLCASSGHRVGANEKLFFGSGTQLSVL.

The chain couples TRBV6-5 to TRBJ2-5; 7 nucleotides agree with TRBD1. Losses at the gene ends were 6 bases for V and 5 bases for J; bases not matched to a gene: 6. In germline, CDR1 is MNHEY, CDR2 SVGAGI. The CDR3 has 13 amino acids. The CDR3 DNA is TGTGCCAGCAGAACAGGGGCCTGGGAGACCCAGTACTTC. Residues: CASRTGAWETQYF.

This rearrangement joins TRBV2 to TRBJ1-1; possibly TRBD1 for D (5 bases). Germline V lookup: CDR1 SNHLY, CDR2 FYNNEI. V lost 6 bases to trimming and J lost 6 bases, with 8 bases between them. CDR3 size: 11 residues. The CDR3, as DNA: TGTGCCAGCAGAACGGGGGCTGAAGCTTTCTTT. Its protein product is CASRTGAEAFF.

This clone was seen only a few times. This chain links TRBV5-1 with TRBJ2-5; tentative D call: TRBD1 (5 bases). V gave up 4 bases and J gave up 4 bases, with 14 bases separating them. The CDR3 is made up of 14 amino acids. Germline values: CDR1 SGHRS, CDR2 YFSETQ. The CDR3 sequence: CASSIVTVAETQYF. As DNA, the CDR3 is TGCGCCAGCAGCATAGTGACAGTGGCAGAGACCCAGTACTTC.

The V call is TRBV30, the J call TRBJ2-3, with D maybe TRBD1 (6 bases). Germline V CDR1 and CDR2: GTSNPN, SVGIG (reference sequence). V was shortened by 0 bases and J by 7 bases, with 17 bases between the two germline ends. This CDR3 spans 15 amino acids. CDR3 amino acids: CAWSVQAVQGNTQYF. CDR3 bases: TGTGCCTGGAGTGTACAAGCGGTCCAGGGGAATACGCAGTATTTT.

The V and J genes are TRBV29-1 and TRBJ2-1; 10 bases map to TRBD1. CDR3 length equals 18 residues. The ends lost 4 bases at V and 4 bases at J; junction bases unmatched: 16. Per germline, CDR1 SQVTM and CDR2 ANQGSEA. The CDR3 DNA reads TGCAGCGTTGCTAATGGGGACAGGGGAAGTTCAATGTACAATGAGCAGTTCTTC. Protein product: CSVANGDRGSSMYNEQFF.

This rearrangement joins TRBV3-1 (or the pseudogene TRBV3-2) to TRBJ1-1, with TRBD1 matching over 7 bases. This CDR3 spans 12 amino acids. Trimming took 1 base from V and 11 from J; bases not matched to a gene: 4. The germline V gene has CDR1 LGHDT and CDR2 YNNKEL (reference sequence). CDR3 sequence: CASSQGPQGAFF. CDR3 in DNA: TGTGCCAGCAGCCAAGGGCCACAGGGGGCTTTCTTT.

The V and J genes are TRBV9 and TRBJ1-6; 7 positions match TRBD1. The length of the CDR3 is 16 residues. The V gene's germline CDR1 is SGDLS and CDR2 YYNGEE. The junction had 8 bases not matched to a gene; V was cut back by 2 bases and J by 6 bases. The CDR3 is CASSVSPGQTNSPLHF. In DNA, the CDR3 is TGTGCCAGCAGCGTCAGTCCGGGACAGACTAATTCACCCCTCCACTTT. Full variable domain (remainder filled in from reference TRBV9 and TRBJ1-6): DSGVTQTPKHLITATGQRVTLRCSPRSGDLSVYWYQQSLDQGLQFLIQYYNGEERAKGNILERFSAQQFPDLHSELNLSSLELGDSALYFCASSVSPGQTNSPLHFGNGTRLTVT.

The chain couples TRBV19 to TRBJ1-2; 8 bases are shared with TRBD1. V lost 0 bases and J lost 6; bases outside the gene matches: 12. Germline V gene lookup returns CDR1 LNHDA and CDR2 SQIVND (reference sequence). The CDR3 sequence is 17 residues long. This CDR3 is CASSIDPTVDRGHGYTF. DNA for the CDR3: TGTGCCAGTAGTATAGATCCCACGGTAGACAGGGGCCATGGCTACACCTTC.

The chain employs TRBV5-4 and TRBJ2-3, with D possibly TRBD2 on 6 matching bases. Germline assignment: CDR1 SGHNT and CDR2 YYREEE (reference sequence). Trimming shortened V by 0 bases and J by 2 bases, and 10 bases separated the two germline ends. This CDR3 region has 15 residues. CDR3: CASSLGGGLTDTQYF. The CDR3 bases are TGTGCCAGCAGCTTGGGTGGGGGACTCACAGATACGCAGTATTTT.